These T cell receptor beta chains were read from a single sample in a study of blood T cell repertoires in COVID-19. The protocol was immunoSEQ multiplex PCR, while the TCRdb copy is restricted to in-frame clones and leaves out a portion. This sample has about 70,000 clones, with roughly 82% found just once. The material sequenced was peripheral blood. The receptor set was obtained from a woman of 80 years or more with active or convalescent COVID-19. The conserved cysteine and the conserved F or W are not part of the CDR3 here. Each record gives: J gene, V gene, CDR3 length, CDR3 protein.

TRBJ2-3,TRBV28,15,ASSPGLAGWFPDTQY
TRBJ2-1,TRBV19,13,ASSIAGGSYNEQF
TRBJ2-1,TRBV10-3,15,AISPAAERGDYNEQF
TRBJ2-1,TRBV11-2,12,ASSLTRTYNEQF
TRBJ2-5,TRBV19,12,ASSARTGQETQY
TRBJ2-7,TRBV5-6,13,ASSLIRDRYYEQY
TRBJ2-7,TRBV30,11,AWSVGAVYEQY
TRBJ1-2,TRBV19,12,ASMPGQPRRGYT
TRBJ1-4,TRBV5-1,13,ASSSLAGSNEKLF
TRBJ1-1,TRBV6-2/TRBV6-3,12,ASSYSDRNTEAF
TRBJ2-7,TRBV7-2,13,ASTSQPGGSYEQY
TRBJ1-2,TRBV6-5,13,ASRGGTAVNYGYT
TRBJ2-3,TRBV7-3,13,ASTLTSRAGATQY
TRBJ1-6,TRBV4-1,12,ASSQDRQAIPLH
TRBJ1-6,TRBV6-6,14,ASSRTEGTYNSPLH
TRBJ1-2,TRBV7-2,14,ASSLVAGEGSRGYT
TRBJ1-6,TRBV7-9,11,ASSLDPGSPLH
TRBJ1-1,TRBV7-9,10,ASRSGVTEAF
TRBJ2-5,TRBV6-2/TRBV6-3,11,ASSQRDQETQY
TRBJ1-2,TRBV9,12,ASSVGTGGDGYT
TRBJ1-6,TRBV30,11,AFTEGRDSPLH
TRBJ1-4,TRBV6-5,12,ASTPGSTNEKLF
TRBJ1-1,TRBV30,13,AWSRRSGLNTEAF
TRBJ2-2,TRBV2,13,ASSVGSEGTGELF